Here is one T cell receptor beta chain with its context. Its specificity is unknown. This CDR3 comprises 17 residues. The V segment lost 5 bases and the J segment 3 bases; nucleotides outside the gene matches: 16. CDR1 SQVTM and CDR2 ANQGSEA come from the germline V gene. This entry comes from a study of cytomegalovirus exposure and HLA in healthy donors. The study, taken as a whole, reports: In a later analysis, parvovirus B19, influenza, CMV and Epstein-Barr virus appeared linked to several top co-occurrence clusters. Later on, analysis showed that most CMV-associated TCR beta chains appeared to be HLA-restricted.

PCR primers comprised 60 Vbeta and 13 Jbeta primers. Study processing details: About 12 million of 75 million to 85 million unique TCR beta chains were shared, per a later count. Clones were sequenced by immunoSEQ multiplex PCR, and TCRdb holds only the in-frame ones, with some missing. D and trimming were read from the DNA, whereas the V and J calls and clone size are those reported in that table. Here the sample spans about 150,000 clones, roughly 8.8% being singletons. This chain connects TRBV29-1 to TRBJ1-2; 9 bases map to TRBD1. Source material: PBMCs. The TCR comes from a woman between 35 and 50 years old in good health and CMV-seropositive. CDR3 loop: CSVTVWTGVGEDYGYTF. Written as DNA, the CDR3 is TGCAGCGTTACGGTCTGGACAGGGGTGGGGGAGGACTATGGCTACACCTTC.